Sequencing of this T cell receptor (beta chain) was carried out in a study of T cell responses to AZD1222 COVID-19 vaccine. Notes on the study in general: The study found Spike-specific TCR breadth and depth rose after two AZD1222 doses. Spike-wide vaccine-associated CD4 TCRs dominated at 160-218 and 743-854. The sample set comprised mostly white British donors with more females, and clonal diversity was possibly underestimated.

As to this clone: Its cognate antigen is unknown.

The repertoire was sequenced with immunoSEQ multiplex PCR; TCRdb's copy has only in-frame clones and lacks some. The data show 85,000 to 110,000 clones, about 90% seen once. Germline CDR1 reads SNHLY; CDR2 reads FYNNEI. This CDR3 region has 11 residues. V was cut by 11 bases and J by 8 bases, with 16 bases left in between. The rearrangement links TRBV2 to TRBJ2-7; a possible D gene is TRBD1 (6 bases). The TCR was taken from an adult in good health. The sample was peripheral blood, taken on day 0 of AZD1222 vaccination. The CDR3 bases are TGTGCCGAGGGTGGGCAGGGGCAGCAGTACTTC. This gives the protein CAEGGQGQQYF.